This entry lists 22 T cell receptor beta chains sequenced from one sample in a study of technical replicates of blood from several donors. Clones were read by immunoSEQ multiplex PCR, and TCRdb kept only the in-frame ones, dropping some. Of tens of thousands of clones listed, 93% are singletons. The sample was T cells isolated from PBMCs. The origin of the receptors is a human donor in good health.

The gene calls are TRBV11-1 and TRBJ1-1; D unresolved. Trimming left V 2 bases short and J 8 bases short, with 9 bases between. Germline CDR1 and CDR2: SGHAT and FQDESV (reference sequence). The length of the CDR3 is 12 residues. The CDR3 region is CASSLIGKEAFF. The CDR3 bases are TGTGCCAGCAGCTTAATCGGGAAGGAAGCTTTCTTT.

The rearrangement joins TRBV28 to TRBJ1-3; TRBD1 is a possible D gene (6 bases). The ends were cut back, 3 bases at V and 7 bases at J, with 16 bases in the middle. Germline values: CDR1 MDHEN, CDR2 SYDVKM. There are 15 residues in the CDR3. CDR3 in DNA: TGTGCCAGCAGTTTTGCCTGGGACACCTCTAACACCATATATTTT. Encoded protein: CASSFAWDTSNTIYF.

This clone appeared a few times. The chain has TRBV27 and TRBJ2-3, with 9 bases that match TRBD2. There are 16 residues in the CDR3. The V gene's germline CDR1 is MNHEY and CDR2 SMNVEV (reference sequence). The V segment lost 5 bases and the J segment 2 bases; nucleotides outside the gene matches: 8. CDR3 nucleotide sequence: TGTGCCAGCAGTGCGATAGCGGGAGTGCTCACAGATACGCAGTATTTT. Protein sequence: CASSAIAGVLTDTQYF.

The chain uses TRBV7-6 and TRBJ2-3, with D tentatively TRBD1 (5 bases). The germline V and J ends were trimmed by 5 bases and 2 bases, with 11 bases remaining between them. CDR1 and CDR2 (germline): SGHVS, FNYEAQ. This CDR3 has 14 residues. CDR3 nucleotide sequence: TGTGCCAGCAGCCCCCAGGGATCCACAGATACGCAGTATTTT. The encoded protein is CASSPQGSTDTQYF.

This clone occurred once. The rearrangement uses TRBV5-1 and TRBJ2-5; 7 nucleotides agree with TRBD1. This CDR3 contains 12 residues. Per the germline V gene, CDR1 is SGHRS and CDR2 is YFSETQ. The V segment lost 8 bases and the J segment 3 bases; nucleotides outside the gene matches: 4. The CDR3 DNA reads TGCGCCAGTCAGGGGACAGAAGAGACCCAGTACTTC. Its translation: CASQGTEETQYF.

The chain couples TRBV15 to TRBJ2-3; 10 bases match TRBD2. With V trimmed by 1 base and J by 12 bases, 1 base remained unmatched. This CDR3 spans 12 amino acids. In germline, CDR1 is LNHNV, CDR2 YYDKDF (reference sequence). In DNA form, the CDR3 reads TGTGCCACCAGCAGAGCTAGCGGGAGCCAGTATTTT. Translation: CATSRASGSQYF.

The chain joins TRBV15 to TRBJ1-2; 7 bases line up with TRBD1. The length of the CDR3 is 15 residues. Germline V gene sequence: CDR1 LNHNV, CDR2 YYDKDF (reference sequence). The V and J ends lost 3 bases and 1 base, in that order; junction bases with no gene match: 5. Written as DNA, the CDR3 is TGTGCCACCAGCAGGCCGGGACAGTATAACTATGGCTACACCTTC. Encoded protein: CATSRPGQYNYGYTF.

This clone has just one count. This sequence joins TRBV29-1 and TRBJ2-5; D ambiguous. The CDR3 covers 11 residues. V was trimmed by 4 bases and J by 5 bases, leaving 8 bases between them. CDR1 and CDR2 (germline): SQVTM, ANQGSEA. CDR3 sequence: CSVASLETQYF. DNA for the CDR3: TGCAGCGTTGCCTCCTTGGAGACCCAGTACTTC.

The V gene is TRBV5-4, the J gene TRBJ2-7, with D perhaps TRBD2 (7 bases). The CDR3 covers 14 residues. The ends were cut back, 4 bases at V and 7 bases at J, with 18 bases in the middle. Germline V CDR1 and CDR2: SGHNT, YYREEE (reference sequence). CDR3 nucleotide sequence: TGTGCCAGCAGCCCCGCCGGGGGGCTGGAAGAGCAGTACTTC. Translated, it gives CASSPAGGLEEQYF.

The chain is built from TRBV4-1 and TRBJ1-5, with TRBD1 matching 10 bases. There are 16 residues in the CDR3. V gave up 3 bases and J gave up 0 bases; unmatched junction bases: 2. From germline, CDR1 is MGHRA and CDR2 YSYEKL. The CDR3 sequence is CASSQGTGVSNQPQHF. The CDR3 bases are TGCGCCAGCAGCCAGGGGACAGGGGTTAGCAATCAGCCCCAGCATTTT.

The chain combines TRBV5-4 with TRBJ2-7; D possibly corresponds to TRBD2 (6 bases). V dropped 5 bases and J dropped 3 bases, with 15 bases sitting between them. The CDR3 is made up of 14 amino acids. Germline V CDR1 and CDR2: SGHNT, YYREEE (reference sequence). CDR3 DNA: TGTGCCAGCAGTTGGGGCGGGGTAATCTACGAGCAGTACTTC. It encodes CASSWGGVIYEQYF.

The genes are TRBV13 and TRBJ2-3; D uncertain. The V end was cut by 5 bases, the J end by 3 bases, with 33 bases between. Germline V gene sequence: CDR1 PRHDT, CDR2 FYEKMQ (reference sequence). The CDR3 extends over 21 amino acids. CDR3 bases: TGTGCCAGCAGCCTATCCTTCTCGACGGAACCCCTAGGAGACTCAACAGATACGCAGTATTTT. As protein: CASSLSFSTEPLGDSTDTQYF.

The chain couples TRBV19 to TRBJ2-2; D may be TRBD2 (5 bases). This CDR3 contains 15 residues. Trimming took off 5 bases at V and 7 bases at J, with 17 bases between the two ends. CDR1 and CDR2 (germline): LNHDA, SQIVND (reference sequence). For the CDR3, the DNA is TGTGCCAGTAGTTCCCGGACTGGTTCCCACGGGGAGCTGTTTTTT. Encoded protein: CASSSRTGSHGELFF.

The CDR3 protein is CASSIDDNMNTEAFF. The CDR3 DNA sequence: TGTGCCAGTAGTATAGATGACAACATGAACACTGAAGCTTTCTTT. V usage is TRBV19 and J usage is TRBJ1-1, with D unclear. This CDR3 is 15 amino acids long. Between the trimmed V and J ends, which lost 0 bases and 0 bases, there was a span of 8 bases. Germline V gene sequence: CDR1 LNHDA, CDR2 SQIVND (reference sequence).

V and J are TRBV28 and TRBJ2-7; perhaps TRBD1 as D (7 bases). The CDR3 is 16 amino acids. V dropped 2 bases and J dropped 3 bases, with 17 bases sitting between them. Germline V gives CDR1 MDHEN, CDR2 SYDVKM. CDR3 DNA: TGTGCCAGCAGTTTAATCCTTCAGGGGGGAAACTACGAGCAGTACTTC. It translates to CASSLILQGGNYEQYF.

CDR3 region: CASSRQVAPNTEAFF. CDR3 coding DNA: TGTGCCAGCAGTAGACAGGTGGCCCCGAACACTGAAGCTTTCTTT. The J gene is TRBJ1-1, the V gene TRBV27; D might be TRBD1 (6 bases). The CDR3 extends over 15 amino acids. The V end lost 5 bases, the J end lost 1 base, and 14 bases lay between the germline ends. Germline V CDR1 and CDR2: MNHEY, SMNVEV (reference sequence).

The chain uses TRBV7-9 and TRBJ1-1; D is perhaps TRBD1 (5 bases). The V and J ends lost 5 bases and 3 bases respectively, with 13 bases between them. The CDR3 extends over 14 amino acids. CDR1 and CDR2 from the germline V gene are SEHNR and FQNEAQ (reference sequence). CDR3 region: CASSRWGRDTEAFF. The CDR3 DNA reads TGTGCCAGCAGCCGATGGGGCCGGGACACTGAAGCTTTCTTT.

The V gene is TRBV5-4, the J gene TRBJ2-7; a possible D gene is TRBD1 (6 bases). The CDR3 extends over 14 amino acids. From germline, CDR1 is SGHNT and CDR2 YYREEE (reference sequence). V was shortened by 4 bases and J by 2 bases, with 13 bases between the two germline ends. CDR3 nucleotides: TGTGCCAGCAGCAACACCGACAGGACCTACGAGCAGTACTTC. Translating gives CASSNTDRTYEQYF.

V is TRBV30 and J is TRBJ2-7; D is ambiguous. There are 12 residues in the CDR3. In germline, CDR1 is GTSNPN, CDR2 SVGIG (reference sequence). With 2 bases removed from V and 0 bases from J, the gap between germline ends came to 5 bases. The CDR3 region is CAWSSGSYEQYF. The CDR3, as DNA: TGTGCCTGGAGTTCCGGCTCCTACGAGCAGTACTTC.

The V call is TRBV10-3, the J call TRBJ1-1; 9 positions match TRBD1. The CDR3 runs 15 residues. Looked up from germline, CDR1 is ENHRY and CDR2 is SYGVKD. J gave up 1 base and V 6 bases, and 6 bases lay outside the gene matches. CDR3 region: CAISQTGGANTEAFF. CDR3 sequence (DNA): TGTGCCATCAGCCAGACAGGGGGTGCGAACACTGAAGCTTTCTTT.

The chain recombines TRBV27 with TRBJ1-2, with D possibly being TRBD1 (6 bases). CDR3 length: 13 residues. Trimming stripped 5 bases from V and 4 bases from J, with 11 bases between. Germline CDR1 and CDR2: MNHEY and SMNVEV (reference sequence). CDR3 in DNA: TGTGCCAGCAGTATAACAGGGCTCTATGGCTACACCTTC. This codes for CASSITGLYGYTF.

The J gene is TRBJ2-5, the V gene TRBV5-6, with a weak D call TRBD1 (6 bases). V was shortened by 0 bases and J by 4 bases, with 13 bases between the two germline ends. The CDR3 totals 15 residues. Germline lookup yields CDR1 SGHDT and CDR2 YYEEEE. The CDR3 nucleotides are TGTGCCAGCAGCTTGGCTAGGGGGTGGGGAGAGACCCAGTACTTC. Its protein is CASSLARGWGETQYF.